This T cell receptor beta chain originates from a study of shared clonotypes between healthy human individuals. The wider study: Donors were a couple of women and a few men aged 18 to 49. General study points: Naive CD4 clonotype sharing across a few donors was about 5.3%.

Assay used: immunoSEQ multiplex PCR; TCRdb lists only in-frame clones, some missing. The repertoire holds approximately 2,000,000 clones, with about 94% as singletons. The naive CD8 subset, CD45RO-negative cells positively selected for CCR7, excluded terminally differentiated effector memory CD45RA+ cells. Only Caucasian adults living in Nashville, Tennessee served as donors. About this clone: Antigen: not known.

Germline assignment: CDR1 SGDLS and CDR2 YYNGEE. The V end was cut by 4 bases, the J end by 5 bases, with 16 bases between. This CDR3 has 14 amino acids. The V gene is TRBV9, the J gene TRBJ2-7, with D possibly TRBD2 on 6 matching bases. Material: naive CD8+ T cells from PBMCs. The source of this sequence is a man between 18 and 35 years old in good health. Some clones in this sample may be carry-over from other donors' samples. The CDR3 loop reads CASSSEGRVHEQYF. DNA for the CDR3: TGTGCCAGCAGCTCGGAGGGCAGGGTTCACGAGCAGTACTTC.